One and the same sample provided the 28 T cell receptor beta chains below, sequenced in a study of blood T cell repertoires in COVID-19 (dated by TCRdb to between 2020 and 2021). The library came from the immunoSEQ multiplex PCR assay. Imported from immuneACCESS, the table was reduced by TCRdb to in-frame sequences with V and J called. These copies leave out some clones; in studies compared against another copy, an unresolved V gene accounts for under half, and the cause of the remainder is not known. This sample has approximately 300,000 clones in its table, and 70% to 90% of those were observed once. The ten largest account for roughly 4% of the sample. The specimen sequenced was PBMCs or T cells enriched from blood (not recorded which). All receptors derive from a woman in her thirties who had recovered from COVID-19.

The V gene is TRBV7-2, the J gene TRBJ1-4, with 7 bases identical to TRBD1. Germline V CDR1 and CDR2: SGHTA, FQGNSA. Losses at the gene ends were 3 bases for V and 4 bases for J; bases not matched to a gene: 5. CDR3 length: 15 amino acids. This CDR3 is CASSFRQGLNEKLFF. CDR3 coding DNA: TGTGCCAGCAGCTTTAGACAGGGCCTTAATGAAAAACTGTTTTTT. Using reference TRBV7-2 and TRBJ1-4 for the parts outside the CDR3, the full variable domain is GAGVSQSPSNKVTEKGKDVELRCDPISGHTALYWYRQSLGQGLEFLIYFQGNSAPDKSGLPSDRFSAERTGGSVSTLTIQRTQQEDSAVYLCASSFRQGLNEKLFFGSGTQLSVL.

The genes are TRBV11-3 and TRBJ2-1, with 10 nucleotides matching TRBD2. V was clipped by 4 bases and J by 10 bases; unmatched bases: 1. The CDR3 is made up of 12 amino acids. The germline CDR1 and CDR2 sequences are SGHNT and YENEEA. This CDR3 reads CASSSGLAEQFF. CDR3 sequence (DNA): TGTGCCAGCAGCTCGGGACTAGCGGAGCAGTTCTTC. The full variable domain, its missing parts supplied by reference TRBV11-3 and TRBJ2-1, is EAGVVQSPRYKIIEKKQPVAFWCNPISGHNTLYWYLQNLGQGPELLIRYENEEAVDDSQLPKDRFSAERLKGVDSTLKIQPAELGDSAVYLCASSSGLAEQFFGPGTRLTVL.

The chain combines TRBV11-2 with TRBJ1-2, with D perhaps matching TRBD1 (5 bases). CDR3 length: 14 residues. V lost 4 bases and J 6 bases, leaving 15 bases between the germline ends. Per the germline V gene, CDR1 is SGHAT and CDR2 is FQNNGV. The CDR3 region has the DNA TGTGCCAGCAGCTCCCGGGGGACCGTTGATGGCTACACCTTC. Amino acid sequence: CASSSRGTVDGYTF.

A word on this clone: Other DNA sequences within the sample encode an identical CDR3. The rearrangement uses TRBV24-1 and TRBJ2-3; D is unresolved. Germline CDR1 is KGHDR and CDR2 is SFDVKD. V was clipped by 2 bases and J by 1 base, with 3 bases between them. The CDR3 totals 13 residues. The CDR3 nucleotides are TGTGCCACCAGTGATTCGGGCACAGATACGCAGTATTTT. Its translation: CATSDSGTDTQYF.

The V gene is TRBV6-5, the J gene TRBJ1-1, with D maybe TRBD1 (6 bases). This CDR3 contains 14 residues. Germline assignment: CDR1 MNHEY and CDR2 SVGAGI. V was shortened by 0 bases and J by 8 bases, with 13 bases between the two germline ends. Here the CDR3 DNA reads TGTGCCAGCAGTTACTCGAGTGAAGACAGGGAAGCTTTCTTT. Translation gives CASSYSSEDREAFF.

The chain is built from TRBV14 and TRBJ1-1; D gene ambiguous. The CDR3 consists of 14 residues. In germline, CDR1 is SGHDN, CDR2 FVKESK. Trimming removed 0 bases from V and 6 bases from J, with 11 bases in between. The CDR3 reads CASSQDDVAAEAFF. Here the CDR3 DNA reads TGTGCCAGCAGCCAAGATGACGTCGCGGCTGAAGCTTTCTTT.

For the CDR3, the DNA is TGTGCCAGCAGCTTAGATACGAGGTCCCGGGGCACTGAAGCTTTCTTT. It is translated as CASSLDTRSRGTEAFF. The chain employs TRBV11-2 and TRBJ1-1; D uncertain. Germline lookup yields CDR1 SGHAT and CDR2 FQNNGV. The CDR3 has 16 residues. V was trimmed by 0 bases and J by 4 bases, leaving 15 bases between them.

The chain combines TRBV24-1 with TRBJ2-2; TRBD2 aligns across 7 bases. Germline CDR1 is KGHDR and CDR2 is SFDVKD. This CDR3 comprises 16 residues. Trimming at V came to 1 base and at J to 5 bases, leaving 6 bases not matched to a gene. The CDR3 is CATSDLTSGETGELFF. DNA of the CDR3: TGTGCCACCAGTGATTTAACCAGCGGGGAGACCGGGGAGCTGTTTTTT.

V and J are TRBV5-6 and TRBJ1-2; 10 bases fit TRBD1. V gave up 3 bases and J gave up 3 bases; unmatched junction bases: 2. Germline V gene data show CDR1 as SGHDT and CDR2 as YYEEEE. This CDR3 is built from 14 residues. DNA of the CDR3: TGTGCCAGCAGCTCGGACAGGGGGGACTATGGCTACACCTTC. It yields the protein CASSSDRGDYGYTF.

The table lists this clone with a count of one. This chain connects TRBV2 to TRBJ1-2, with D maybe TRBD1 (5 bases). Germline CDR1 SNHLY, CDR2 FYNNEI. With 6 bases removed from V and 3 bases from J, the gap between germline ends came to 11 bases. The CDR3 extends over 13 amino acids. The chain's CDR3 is CASRGLFHYGYTF. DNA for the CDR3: TGTGCCAGCAGGGGGCTATTTCACTATGGCTACACCTTC.

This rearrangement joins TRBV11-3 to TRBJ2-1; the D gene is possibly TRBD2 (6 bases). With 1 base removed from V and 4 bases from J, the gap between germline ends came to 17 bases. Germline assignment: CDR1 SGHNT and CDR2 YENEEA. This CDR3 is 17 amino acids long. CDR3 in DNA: TGTGCCAGCAGCTTAGGGTTGGGAGGACCAACATACAATGAGCAGTTCTTC. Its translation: CASSLGLGGPTYNEQFF.

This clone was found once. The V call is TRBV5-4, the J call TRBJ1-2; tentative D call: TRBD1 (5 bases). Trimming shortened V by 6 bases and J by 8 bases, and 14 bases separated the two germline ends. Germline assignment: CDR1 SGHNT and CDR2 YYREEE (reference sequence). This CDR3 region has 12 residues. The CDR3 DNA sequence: TGTGCCAGCAACGGCCAGGGAACAGGCTACACCTTC. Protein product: CASNGQGTGYTF.

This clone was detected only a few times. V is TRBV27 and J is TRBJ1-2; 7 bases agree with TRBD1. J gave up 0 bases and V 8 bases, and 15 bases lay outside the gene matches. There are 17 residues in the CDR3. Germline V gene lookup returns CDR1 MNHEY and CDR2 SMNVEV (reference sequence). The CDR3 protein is CASGYTPGQAANYGYTF. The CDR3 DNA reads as TGTGCCAGCGGTTACACCCCCGGACAGGCCGCTAACTATGGCTACACCTTC.

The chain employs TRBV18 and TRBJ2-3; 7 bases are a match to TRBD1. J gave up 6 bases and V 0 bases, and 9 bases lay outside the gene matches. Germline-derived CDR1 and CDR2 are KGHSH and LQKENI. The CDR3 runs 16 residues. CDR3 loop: CASSPPSAGGRDTQYF. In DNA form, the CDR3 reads TGTGCCAGCTCACCACCGTCGGCAGGGGGAAGGGATACGCAGTATTTT.

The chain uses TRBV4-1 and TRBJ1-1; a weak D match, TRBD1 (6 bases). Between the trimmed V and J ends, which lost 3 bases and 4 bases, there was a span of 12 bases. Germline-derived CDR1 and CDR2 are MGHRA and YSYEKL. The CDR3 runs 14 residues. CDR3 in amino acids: CASSHGGRSTEAFF. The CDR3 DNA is TGCGCCAGCAGCCATGGGGGCCGGAGCACTGAAGCTTTCTTT.

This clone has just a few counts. The DNA for the CDR3 is TGCGCCAGCAGTGAGGGGGGAGGGGCGGGTCAGCCCCAGCATTTT. Encoded protein: CASSEGGGAGQPQHF. The chain has TRBV10-2 and TRBJ1-5; maybe TRBD1 (5 bases). CDR1 is WSHSY and CDR2 is SAAADI in the germline V gene. V was shortened by 2 bases and J by 6 bases, with 14 bases between the two germline ends. The CDR3 extends over 15 amino acids.

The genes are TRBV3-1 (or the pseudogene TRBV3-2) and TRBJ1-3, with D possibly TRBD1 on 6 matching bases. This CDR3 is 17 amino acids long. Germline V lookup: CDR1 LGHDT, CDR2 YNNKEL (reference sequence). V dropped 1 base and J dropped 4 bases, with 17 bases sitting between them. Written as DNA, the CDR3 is TGTGCCAGCAGCCAAGGGGGTTTAGGCAGGGGAGGAAACACCATATATTTT. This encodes CASSQGGLGRGGNTIYF.

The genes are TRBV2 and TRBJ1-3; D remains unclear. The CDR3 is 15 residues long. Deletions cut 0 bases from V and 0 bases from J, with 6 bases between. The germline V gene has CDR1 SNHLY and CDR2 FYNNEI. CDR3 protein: CASSEAGSSGNTIYF. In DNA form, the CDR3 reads TGTGCCAGCAGTGAAGCGGGGAGCTCTGGAAACACCATATATTTT.

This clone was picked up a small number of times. The CDR3 is CASSWGEVNTEAFF. The CDR3 DNA sequence: TGCGCCAGCAGCTGGGGGGAGGTGAACACTGAAGCTTTCTTT. The chain is built from TRBV5-1 and TRBJ1-1; tentative D call: TRBD1 (5 bases). The V gene lost 3 bases and the J gene lost 0 bases, with 9 bases spanning the gap. The CDR3 has 14 residues. Germline lookup yields CDR1 SGHRS and CDR2 YFSETQ.

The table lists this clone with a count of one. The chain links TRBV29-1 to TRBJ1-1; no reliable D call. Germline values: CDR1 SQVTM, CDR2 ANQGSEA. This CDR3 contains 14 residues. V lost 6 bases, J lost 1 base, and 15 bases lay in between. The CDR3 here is CSVALVVANTEAFF. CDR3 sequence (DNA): TGCAGCGTCGCGCTAGTTGTAGCGAACACTGAAGCTTTCTTT.

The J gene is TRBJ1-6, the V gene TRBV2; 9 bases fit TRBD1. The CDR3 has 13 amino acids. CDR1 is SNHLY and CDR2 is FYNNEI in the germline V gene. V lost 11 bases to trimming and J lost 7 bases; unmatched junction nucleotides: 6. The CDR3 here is CAGRDRANSPLHF. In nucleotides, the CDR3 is TGTGCCGGACGGGACAGGGCCAATTCACCCCTCCACTTT.

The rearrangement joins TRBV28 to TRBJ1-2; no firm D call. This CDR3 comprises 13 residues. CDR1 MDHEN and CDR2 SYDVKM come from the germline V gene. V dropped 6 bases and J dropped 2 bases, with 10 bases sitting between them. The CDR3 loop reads CASSPFGNYGYTF. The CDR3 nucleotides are TGTGCCAGCAGCCCCTTCGGGAACTATGGCTACACCTTC.

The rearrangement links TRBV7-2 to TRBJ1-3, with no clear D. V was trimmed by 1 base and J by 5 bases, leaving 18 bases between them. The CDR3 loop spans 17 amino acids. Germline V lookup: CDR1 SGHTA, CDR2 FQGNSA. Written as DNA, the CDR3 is TGTGCCAGCAGCTTAGGGTATTGGCGGCAGAACCGAAACACCATATATTTT. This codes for CASSLGYWRQNRNTIYF.

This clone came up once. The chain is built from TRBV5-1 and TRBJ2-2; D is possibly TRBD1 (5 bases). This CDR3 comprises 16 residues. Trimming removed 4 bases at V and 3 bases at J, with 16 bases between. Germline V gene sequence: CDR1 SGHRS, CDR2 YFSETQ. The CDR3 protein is CASSTVGHGDTGELFF. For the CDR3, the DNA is TGCGCCAGCAGCACTGTCGGACATGGTGACACCGGGGAGCTGTTTTTT.

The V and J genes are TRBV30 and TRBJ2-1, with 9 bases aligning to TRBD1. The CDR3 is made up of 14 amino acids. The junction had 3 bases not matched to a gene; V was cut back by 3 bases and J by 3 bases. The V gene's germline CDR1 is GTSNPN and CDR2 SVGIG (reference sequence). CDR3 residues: CAWRRQGGYNEQFF. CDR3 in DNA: TGTGCCTGGAGACGACAGGGGGGCTACAATGAGCAGTTCTTC.

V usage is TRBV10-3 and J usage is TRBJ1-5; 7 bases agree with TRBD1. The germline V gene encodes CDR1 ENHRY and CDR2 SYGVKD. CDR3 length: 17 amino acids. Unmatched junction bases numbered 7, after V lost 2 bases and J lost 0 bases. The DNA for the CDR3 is TGTGCCATCAGTGAGAGGGGGACAGCTTATAGCAATCAGCCCCAGCATTTT. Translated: CAISERGTAYSNQPQHF.

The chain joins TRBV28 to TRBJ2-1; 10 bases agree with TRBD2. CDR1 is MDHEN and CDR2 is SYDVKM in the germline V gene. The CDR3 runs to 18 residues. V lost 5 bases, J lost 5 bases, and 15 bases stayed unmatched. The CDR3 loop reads CASSPPPPGLAENNEQFF. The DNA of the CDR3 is TGTGCCAGCAGTCCCCCCCCACCAGGACTAGCGGAGAACAATGAGCAGTTCTTC.

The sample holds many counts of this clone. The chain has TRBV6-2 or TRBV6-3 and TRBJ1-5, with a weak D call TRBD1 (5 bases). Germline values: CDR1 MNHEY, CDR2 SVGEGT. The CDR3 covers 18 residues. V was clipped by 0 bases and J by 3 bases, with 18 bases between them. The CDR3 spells CASSYSDGGEGFNQPQHF. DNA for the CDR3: TGTGCCAGCAGTTACTCTGACGGGGGGGAGGGCTTCAATCAGCCCCAGCATTTT.